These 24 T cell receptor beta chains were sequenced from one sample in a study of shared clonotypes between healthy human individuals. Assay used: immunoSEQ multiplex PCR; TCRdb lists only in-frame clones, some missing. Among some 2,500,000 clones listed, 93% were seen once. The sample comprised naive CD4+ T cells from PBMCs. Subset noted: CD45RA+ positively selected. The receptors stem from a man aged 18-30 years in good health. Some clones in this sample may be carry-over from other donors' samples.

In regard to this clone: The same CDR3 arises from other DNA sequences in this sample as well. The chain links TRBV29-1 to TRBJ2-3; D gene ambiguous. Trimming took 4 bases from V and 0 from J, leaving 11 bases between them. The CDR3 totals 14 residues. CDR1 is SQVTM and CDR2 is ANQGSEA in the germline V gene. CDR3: CSVGSRLSTDTQYF. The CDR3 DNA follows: TGCAGCGTTGGGTCTAGGTTGAGCACAGATACGCAGTATTTT.

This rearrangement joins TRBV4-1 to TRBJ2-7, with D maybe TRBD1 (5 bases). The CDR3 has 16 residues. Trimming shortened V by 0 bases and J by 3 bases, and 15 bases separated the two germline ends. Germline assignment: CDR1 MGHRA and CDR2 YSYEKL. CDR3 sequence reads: CASSQERTRGLYEQYF. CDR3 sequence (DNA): TGCGCCAGCAGCCAAGAGAGGACAAGGGGTCTCTACGAGCAGTACTTC.

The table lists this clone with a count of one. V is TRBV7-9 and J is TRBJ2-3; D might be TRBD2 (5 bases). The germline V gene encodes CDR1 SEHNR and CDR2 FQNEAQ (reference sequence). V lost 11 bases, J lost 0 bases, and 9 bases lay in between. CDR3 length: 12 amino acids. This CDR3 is CAWTGSTDTQYF. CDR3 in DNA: TGTGCCTGGACGGGGAGCACAGATACGCAGTATTTT.

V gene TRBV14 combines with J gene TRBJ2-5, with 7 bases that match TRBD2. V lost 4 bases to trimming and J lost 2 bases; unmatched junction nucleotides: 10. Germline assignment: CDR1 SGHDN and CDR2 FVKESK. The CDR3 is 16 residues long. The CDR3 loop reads CASSPGGAGKQETQYF. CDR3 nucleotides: TGTGCCAGCAGCCCCGGTGGAGCGGGAAAGCAAGAGACCCAGTACTTC.

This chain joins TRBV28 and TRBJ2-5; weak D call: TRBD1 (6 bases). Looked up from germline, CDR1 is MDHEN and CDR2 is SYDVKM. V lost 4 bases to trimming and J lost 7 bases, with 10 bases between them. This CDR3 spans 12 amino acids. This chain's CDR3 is CASSWDTRTQYF. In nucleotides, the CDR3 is TGTGCCAGCAGTTGGGACACCCGGACCCAGTACTTC.

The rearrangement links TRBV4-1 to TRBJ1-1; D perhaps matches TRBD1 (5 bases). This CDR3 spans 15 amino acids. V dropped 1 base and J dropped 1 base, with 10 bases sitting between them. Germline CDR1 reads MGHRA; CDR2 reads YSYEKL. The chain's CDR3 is CASSQVGLQNTEAFF. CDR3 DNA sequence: TGCGCCAGCAGCCAAGTGGGACTCCAGAACACTGAAGCTTTCTTT.

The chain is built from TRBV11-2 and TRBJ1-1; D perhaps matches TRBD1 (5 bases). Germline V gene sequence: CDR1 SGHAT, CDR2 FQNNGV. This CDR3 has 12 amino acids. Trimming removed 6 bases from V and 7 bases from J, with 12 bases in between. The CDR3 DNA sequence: TGTGCCAGCAGTCAGAAGGGGCATGAAGCTTTCTTT. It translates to CASSQKGHEAFF.

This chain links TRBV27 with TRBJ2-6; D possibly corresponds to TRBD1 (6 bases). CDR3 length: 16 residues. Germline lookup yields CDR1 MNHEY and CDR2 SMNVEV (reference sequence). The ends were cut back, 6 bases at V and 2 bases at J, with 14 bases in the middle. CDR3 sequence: CASRYDYRAGANVLTF. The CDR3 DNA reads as TGTGCCAGCAGATATGATTACAGGGCTGGGGCCAACGTCCTGACTTTC.

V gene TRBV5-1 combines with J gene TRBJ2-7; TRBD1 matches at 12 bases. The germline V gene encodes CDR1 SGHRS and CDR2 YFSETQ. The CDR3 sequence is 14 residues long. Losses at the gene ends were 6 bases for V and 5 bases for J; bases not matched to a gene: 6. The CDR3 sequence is CASTAGTGGHEQYF. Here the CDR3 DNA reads TGCGCCAGCACCGCCGGGACAGGGGGCCACGAGCAGTACTTC.

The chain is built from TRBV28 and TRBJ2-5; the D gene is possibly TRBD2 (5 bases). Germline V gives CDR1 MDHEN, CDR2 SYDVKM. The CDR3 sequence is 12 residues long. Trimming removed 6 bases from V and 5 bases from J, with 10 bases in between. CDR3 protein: CASRRGWETQYF. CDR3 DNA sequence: TGTGCCAGCAGGCGCGGGTGGGAGACCCAGTACTTC.

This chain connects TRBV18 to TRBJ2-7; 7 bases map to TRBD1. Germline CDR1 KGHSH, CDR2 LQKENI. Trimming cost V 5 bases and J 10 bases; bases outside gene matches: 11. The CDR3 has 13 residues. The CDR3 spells CASSSGGSESQYF. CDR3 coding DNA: TGTGCCAGCTCATCAGGGGGATCCGAAAGCCAGTACTTC.

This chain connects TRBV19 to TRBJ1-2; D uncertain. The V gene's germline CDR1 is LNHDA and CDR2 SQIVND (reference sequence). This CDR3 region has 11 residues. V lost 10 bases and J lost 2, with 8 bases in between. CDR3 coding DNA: TGTGCCATCCGGATAAACTATGGCTACACCTTC. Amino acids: CAIRINYGYTF.

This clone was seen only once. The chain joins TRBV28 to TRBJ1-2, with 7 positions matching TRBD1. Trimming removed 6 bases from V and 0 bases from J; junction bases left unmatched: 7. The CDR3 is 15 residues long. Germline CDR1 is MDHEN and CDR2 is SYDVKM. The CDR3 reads CASSMRDSTNYGYTF. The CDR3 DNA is TGTGCCAGCAGCATGAGGGACAGCACTAACTATGGCTACACCTTC.

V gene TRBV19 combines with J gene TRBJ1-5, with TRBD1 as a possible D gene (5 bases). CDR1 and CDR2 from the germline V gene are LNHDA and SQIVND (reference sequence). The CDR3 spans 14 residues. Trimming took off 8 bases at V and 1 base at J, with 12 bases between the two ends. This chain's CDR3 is CASRPGPSNQPQHF. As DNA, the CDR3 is TGTGCCAGTCGGCCAGGGCCGAGCAATCAGCCCCAGCATTTT.

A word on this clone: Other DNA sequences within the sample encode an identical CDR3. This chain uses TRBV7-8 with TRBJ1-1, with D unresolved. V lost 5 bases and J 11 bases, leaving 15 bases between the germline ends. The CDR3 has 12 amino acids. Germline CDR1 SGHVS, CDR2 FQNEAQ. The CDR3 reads CASSLDGVRAFF. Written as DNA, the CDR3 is TGTGCCAGCAGCCTGGACGGTGTGAGGGCTTTCTTT.

The CDR3 is CASKKTGGGQPQHF. CDR3 sequence (DNA): TGTGCCAGCAAGAAGACAGGGGGAGGTCAGCCCCAGCATTTT. The rearrangement links TRBV2 to TRBJ1-5, with 9 bases lining up with TRBD1. Trimming cost V 7 bases and J 6 bases; bases outside gene matches: 7. The germline CDR1 and CDR2 sequences are SNHLY and FYNNEI. This CDR3 is 14 amino acids long.

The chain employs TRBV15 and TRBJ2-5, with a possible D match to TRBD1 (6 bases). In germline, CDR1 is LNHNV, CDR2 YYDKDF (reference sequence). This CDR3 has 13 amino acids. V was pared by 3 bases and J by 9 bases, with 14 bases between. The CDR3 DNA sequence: TGTGCCACCAGCAGTAGCAGGGGAAGTGCCCAGTACTTC. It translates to CATSSSRGSAQYF.

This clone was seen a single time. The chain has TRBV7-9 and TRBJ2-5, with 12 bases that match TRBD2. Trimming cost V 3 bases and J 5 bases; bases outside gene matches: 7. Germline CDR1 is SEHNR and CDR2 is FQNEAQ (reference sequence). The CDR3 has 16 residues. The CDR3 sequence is CASSLASGRAAETQYF. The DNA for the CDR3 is TGTGCCAGCAGCTTGGCTAGCGGGAGGGCCGCGGAGACCCAGTACTTC.

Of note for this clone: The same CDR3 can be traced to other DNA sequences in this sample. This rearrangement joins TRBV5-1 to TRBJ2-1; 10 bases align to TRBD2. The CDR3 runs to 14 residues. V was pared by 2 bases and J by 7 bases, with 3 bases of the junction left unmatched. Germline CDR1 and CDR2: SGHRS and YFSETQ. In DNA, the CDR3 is TGCGCCAGCAGCTTAACTAGCGGGGTGAATGAGCAGTTCTTC. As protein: CASSLTSGVNEQFF. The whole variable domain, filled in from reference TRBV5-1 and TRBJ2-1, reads KAGVTQTPRYLIKTRGQQVTLSCSPISGHRSVSWYQQTPGQGLQFLFEYFSETQRNKGNFPGRFSGRQFSNSRSEMNVSTLELGDSALYLCASSLTSGVNEQFFGPGTRLTVL.

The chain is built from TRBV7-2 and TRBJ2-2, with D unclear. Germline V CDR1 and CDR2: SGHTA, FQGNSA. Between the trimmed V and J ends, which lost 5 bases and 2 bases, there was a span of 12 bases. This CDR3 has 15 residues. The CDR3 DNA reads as TGTGCCAGCAGCCAAATAAGGGTAAACACCGGGGAGCTGTTTTTT. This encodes CASSQIRVNTGELFF.

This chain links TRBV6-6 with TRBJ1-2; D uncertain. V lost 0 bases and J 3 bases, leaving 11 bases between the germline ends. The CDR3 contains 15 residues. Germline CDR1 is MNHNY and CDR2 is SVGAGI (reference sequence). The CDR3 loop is CASSYSRSPYYGYTF. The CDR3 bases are TGTGCCAGCAGTTACTCGAGGTCTCCCTACTATGGCTACACCTTC.

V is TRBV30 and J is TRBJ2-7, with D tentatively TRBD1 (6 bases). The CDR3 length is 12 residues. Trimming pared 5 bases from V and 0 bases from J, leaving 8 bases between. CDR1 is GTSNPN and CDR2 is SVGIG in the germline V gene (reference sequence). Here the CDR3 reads CAWAGVSYEQYF. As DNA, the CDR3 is TGTGCCTGGGCAGGGGTCTCCTACGAGCAGTACTTC. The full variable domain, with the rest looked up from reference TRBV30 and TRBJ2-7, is SQTIHQWPATLVQPVGSPLSLECTVEGTSNPNLYWYRQAAGRGLQLLFYSVGIGQISSEVPQNLSASRPQDRQFILSSKKLLLSDSGFYLCAWAGVSYEQYFGPGTRLTVT.

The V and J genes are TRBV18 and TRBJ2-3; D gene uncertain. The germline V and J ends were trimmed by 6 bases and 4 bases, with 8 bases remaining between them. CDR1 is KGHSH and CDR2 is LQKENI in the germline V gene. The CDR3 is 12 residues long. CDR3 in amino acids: CASSAKADTQYF. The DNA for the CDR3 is TGTGCCAGCTCCGCGAAGGCAGATACGCAGTATTTT. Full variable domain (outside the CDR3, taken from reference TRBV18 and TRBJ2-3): NAGVMQNPRHLVRRRGQEARLRCSPMKGHSHVYWYRQLPEEGLKFMVYLQKENIIDESGMPKERFSAEFPKEGPSILRIQQVVRGDSAAYFCASSAKADTQYFGPGTRLTVL.

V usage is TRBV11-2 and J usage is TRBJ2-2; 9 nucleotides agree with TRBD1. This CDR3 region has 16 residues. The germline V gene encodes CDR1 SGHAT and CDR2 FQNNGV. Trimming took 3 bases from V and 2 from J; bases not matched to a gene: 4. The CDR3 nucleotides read TGTGCCAGCAGCTTCACAGGGGGCGCAAACACCGGGGAGCTGTTTTTT. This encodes CASSFTGGANTGELFF.